Listed below are T cell receptor beta chains from one sample, sequenced in a study of cytomegalovirus exposure and HLA in healthy donors. Some clones are missing from TCRdb's copy, which holds only in-frame ones; the method was immunoSEQ multiplex PCR. In the table there are about 140,000 clones, roughly 77% of which are singletons. Sequenced: PBMCs. These receptor sequences come from a female donor in good health and CMV-seronegative. CDR3s include the opening cysteine and the closing phenylalanine or tryptophan. The order of the fields is D gene, clone size, V gene, J gene, CDR3 DNA, CDR3 protein. A D gene is named only where the DNA matches it firmly. Only some rows state a clone size, as once, few, many or a class for expanded clones.

>.|.|TRBV10-3|TRBJ2-1
TGTGCCATCGGCGACAGTAGCTCCTACAATGAGCAGTTCTTC
CAIGDSSSYNEQFF
>TRBD1|.|TRBV7-2|TRBJ1-2
TGTGCCAGCAGCTCTTCATTGATAAGGACAGGCTATGGCTACACCTTC
CASSSSLIRTGYGYTF
>TRBD1|.|TRBV19|TRBJ2-3
TGTGCCAGTAGTATAGGACAGGGCGATACGCAGTATTTT
CASSIGQGDTQYF
>.|.|TRBV9|TRBJ1-2
TGTGCCAGCAGCGCCAACAGTGGCTACACCTTC
CASSANSGYTF
>.|.|TRBV19|TRBJ1-6
TGTGCCAGTCCCGTTACAGGGAATTCTAATTCACCCCTCCACTTT
CASPVTGNSNSPLHF
>TRBD2|.|TRBV7-3|TRBJ2-1
TGTGCCAGCAGCCTCCTAGCGGGGGCCGCCTACAATGAGCAGTTCTTC
CASSLLAGAAYNEQFF
>TRBD1|.|TRBV27|TRBJ2-7
TGTGCCAGCAGTTCGGGGACAGGGGGGTACGAGCAGTACTTC
CASSSGTGGYEQYF
>.|.|TRBV6-6|TRBJ2-7
TGTGCCAGCAGTCCCAGGGTCGAGCAGTACTTC
CASSPRVEQYF
>.|.|TRBV6-5|TRBJ2-6
TGTGCCAGCAGTCGTAGCTCTGGGGCCAACGTCCTGACTTTC
CASSRSSGANVLTF
>.|.|TRBV5-4|TRBJ1-1
TGTGCCAGCAGCTTGGACATCGCGAACACTGAAGCTTTCTTT
CASSLDIANTEAFF
>TRBD1|once|TRBV7-2|TRBJ2-7
TGTGCCAGCAGAGGCGGGACAGGCCCATCGGAGCAGTACTTC
CASRGGTGPSEQYF
>TRBD1|.|TRBV19|TRBJ1-5
TGTGCCAGTAGTCCCCTGGACAGGGGTATTCAGCCCCAGCATTTT
CASSPLDRGIQPQHF
>TRBD1|.|TRBV2|TRBJ2-5
TGTGCCAGCAGGAGCCCGGACAGGGGGCGGGGGACCCAGTACTTC
CASRSPDRGRGTQYF
>.|.|TRBV21-1|TRBJ2-4
TGTGCCAGCAGCAAAACTCGGGGTGATTCCCTCCTTCCCCGGTACTTC
CASSKTRGDSLLPRYF
>TRBD1|.|TRBV7-8|TRBJ1-5
TGTGCCAGCAGCACTCGACAGGGGGGCAATCAGCCCCAGCATTTT
CASSTRQGGNQPQHF
>.|.|TRBV30|TRBJ1-1
TGTGCCTGGAGCCACAGGGCGAACACTGAAGCTTTCTTT
CAWSHRANTEAFF
>.|few|TRBV5-1|TRBJ1-2
TGCGCCAGCAGCTTGGGCGGCTCCCTGGATTCGATTGGCTACACCTTC
CASSLGGSLDSIGYTF
>TRBD1|.|TRBV28|TRBJ1-5
TGTGCCAGCAGTGGGACAGGGATAAATCAGCCCCAGCATTTT
CASSGTGINQPQHF
>TRBD2|.|TRBV5-1|TRBJ2-2
TGCGCCAGCAGCTTGGAAGGGACTAGCGGGCCCTACGGGGAGCTGTTTTTT
CASSLEGTSGPYGELFF
>TRBD2|.|TRBV5-4|TRBJ2-7
TGTGCCAGCAGCTGGGGACTAGCGGGAAGCGACGAGCAGTACTTC
CASSWGLAGSDEQYF
>TRBD1|few|TRBV6-6|TRBJ1-1
TGTGCCAGCAGTTACTCGACAGGGGGCACTGAAGCTTTCTTT
CASSYSTGGTEAFF
>.|few|TRBV4-1|TRBJ2-6
TGCGCCAGCAGCCTAACACCCTCGGGGTCTGGGGCCAACGTCCTGACTTTC
CASSLTPSGSGANVLTF
>.|few|TRBV6-5|TRBJ2-1
TGTGCCAGCAGACGCGAGAGGCTCCGGAATGAGCAGTTCTTC
CASRRERLRNEQFF
>.|.|TRBV10-1|TRBJ2-7
TGCGCCAGCAGTGATTTTGGCCTCGCAGTCTACGAGCAGTACTTC
CASSDFGLAVYEQYF
>.|.|TRBV6-4|TRBJ2-7
TGTGCCAGCAAACAGTACTACGAGCAGTACTTC
CASKQYYEQYF
>.|.|TRBV4-3|TRBJ2-1
TGCGCCAGCAGCCAAGGGGTGGCTCGGACATCTTCGTTCTTC
CASSQGVARTSSFF
>TRBD1|.|TRBV9|TRBJ2-2
TGTGCCAGCAGCGTAACCGACAGGGCGAACACCGGGGAGCTGTTTTTT
CASSVTDRANTGELFF
>.|.|TRBV6-4|TRBJ2-1
TGTGCCAGCAGTGACCCAGGGGAGGGTAATGAGCAGTTCTTC
CASSDPGEGNEQFF
>.|.|TRBV5-1|TRBJ2-2
TGCGCCAGCAGCTTGGGTCTGTTCGCGAACACCGGGGAGCTGTTTTTT
CASSLGLFANTGELFF
>.|once|TRBV5-1|TRBJ2-5
TGCGCCACGAAATCCCTCAGGGGAGAAGGAGAGACCCAGTACTTC
CATKSLRGEGETQYF
>TRBD1|.|TRBV28|TRBJ2-7
TGTGCCAGCAGCTCGACAGGGGTCATCTCCTACGAGCAGTACTTC
CASSSTGVISYEQYF